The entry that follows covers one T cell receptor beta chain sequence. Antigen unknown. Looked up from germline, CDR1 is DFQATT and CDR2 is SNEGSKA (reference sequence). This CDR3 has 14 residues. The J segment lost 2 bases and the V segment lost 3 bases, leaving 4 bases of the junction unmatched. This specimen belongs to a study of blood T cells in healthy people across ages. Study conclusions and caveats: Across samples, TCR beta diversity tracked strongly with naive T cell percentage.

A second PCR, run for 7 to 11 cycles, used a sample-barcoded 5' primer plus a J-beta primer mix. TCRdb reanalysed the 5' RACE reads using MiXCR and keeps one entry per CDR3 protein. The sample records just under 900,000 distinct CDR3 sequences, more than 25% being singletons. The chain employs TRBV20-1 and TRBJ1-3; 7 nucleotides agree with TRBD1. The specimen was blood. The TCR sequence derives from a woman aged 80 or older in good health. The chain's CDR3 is CSASDTGAGNTIYF. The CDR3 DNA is TGCAGTGCTAGCGATACAGGGGCTGGAAACACCATATATTTT.